The present T cell receptor (beta chain) was sequenced within a study of OX40 agonist ivuxolimab in advanced cancers. Study in general: Patients with hepatocellular carcinoma, melanoma, renal cell or head and neck cancer made up the dose-escalation patients. Three patients, one with hepatocellular carcinoma and two with cutaneous melanoma, achieved partial responses.

Regarding this clone: Antigen: not known.

Germline V gene sequence: CDR1 SGHVS, CDR2 FQNEAQ. V was clipped by 6 bases and J by 7 bases, with 8 bases between them. CDR3 length equals 11 residues. Only in-frame clones appear in the TCRdb table, and some are missing; sequencing was by immunoSEQ multiplex PCR. Of about 79,000 clones listed, about 85% were seen once; the top ten hold about 4%. Overall study results and limits: CD4+ and CD8+ T cells in blood underwent clonal expansion by week 6 at 0.1 to 3.0 mg/kg. Compared with CD4+, CD8+ T cells on average had more expanded clones.

The chain links TRBV7-8 to TRBJ2-3; D is possibly TRBD2 (5 bases). Sequencing was performed on CD4+ or CD8+ T cells sorted from blood, taken in a trial of the OX40 agonist ivuxolimab. This receptor was obtained from an adult with an advanced solid tumor such as melanoma, head and neck, liver or kidney cancer. The CDR3: CASRDSNTQYF. CDR3 DNA: TGTGCCAGCAGGGACTCCAATACGCAGTATTTT.